This T cell receptor (beta chain) was profiled in a study of cytomegalovirus exposure and HLA in healthy donors. Study details: Genotyping showed about 80% of 350 to 400 donors falling in the Caucasian-associated ancestry cluster. Regarding the study as a whole: Prior analysis indicated that the majority of TCR beta V segments exhibited productivity approximately 87% or approximately 30% of the time. A few CMV-associated chains were confirmed in vitro to be specific for CMV antigens.

Concerning this clone: Its antigen is undetermined.

Amplification used 60 Vbeta primers and 13 Jbeta primers. Some clones are missing from TCRdb's copy, which holds only in-frame ones; the method was immunoSEQ multiplex PCR. The repertoire includes about 200,000 clones, approximately 80% of them detected once, and 2.9% sits in the top ten. At sampling all donors were nominally healthy, likely with unrecorded immune exposures. Trimming took off 4 bases at V and 2 bases at J, with 9 bases between the two ends. The germline CDR1 and CDR2 sequences are SGHTA and FQGNSA. The CDR3 consists of 14 residues. The specimen sequenced was PBMCs. The sequence was obtained from a man aged 25-45 years in good health and CMV-seronegative. The chain employs TRBV7-2 and TRBJ1-5; D is ambiguous. As DNA, the CDR3 is TGTGCCAGCAGCTCCCGGGGAGGCAATCAGCCCCAGCATTTT. Translated, it gives CASSSRGGNQPQHF.